This TCR beta chain was identified during a study of blood T cell repertoires in COVID-19. Turning to the study itself: Both acute and convalescent COVID-19 samples were obtained from the United States, Italy and Spain.

This clone was observed a handful of times. The table came from immunoSEQ multiplex PCR; TCRdb's copy has only in-frame clones and leaves some out. Of 200,000 or so clones in the sample, over 80% are singletons; the top ten hold under 5.5%. The V end lost 1 base, the J end lost 7 bases, and 4 bases lay between the germline ends. This CDR3 is 10 amino acids long. Per germline, CDR1 GTSNPN and CDR2 SVGIG (reference sequence). What was sequenced was peripheral blood. The sequence came from a woman aged 25-40 years with acute or convalescent COVID-19. J is TRBJ1-2 and V is TRBV30; D is unclear. The CDR3 DNA is TGTGCCTGGAGTGATCGTGGCTACACCTTC. Encoded protein: CAWSDRGYTF.